This is a list of T cell receptor beta chains from one sample in a study of cytomegalovirus exposure and HLA in healthy donors. TCRdb's copy holds only in-frame clones and misses some; the assay was immunoSEQ multiplex PCR. The sample lists about 200,000 clones; more than 75% were seen once. The sample comprised PBMCs. These receptors originate from a woman in her forties in good health and CMV-seronegative. CDR3s include the opening cysteine and the closing phenylalanine or tryptophan. The D gene is left open where the match is weak. Only part of the rows carry a size: once, few, many, or a class if the clone is expanded.

TRBV7-9	.	TRBJ2-7	.	TGTGCCAGCAGCTCCCCGGGTGGGTACGAGCAGTACTTC	CASSSPGGYEQYF
TRBV5-1	TRBD1	TRBJ2-7	.	TGCGCCAGCACATTGGGGCAGGGGGCCTACGAGCAGTACTTC	CASTLGQGAYEQYF
TRBV5-1	TRBD2	TRBJ2-2	once	TGCGCCAGCAGCTTGGACGGGAGGGCCCTCACCGGGGAGCTGTTTTTT	CASSLDGRALTGELFF
TRBV29-1	TRBD1	TRBJ2-7	.	TGCAGCGTTGATATCTCTAGTCGACAGGGCTACGGGCAGTACTTC	CSVDISSRQGYGQYF
TRBV14	.	TRBJ1-1	few	TGTGCCAGCAGCCAAGACCGGGATACTGAAGCTTTCTTT	CASSQDRDTEAFF
TRBV4-1	.	TRBJ2-1	.	TGCGCCAGCAGCCAAGACCTCTACAATGAGCAGTTCTTC	CASSQDLYNEQFF
TRBV6-5	.	TRBJ1-1	.	TGTGCCAGTTCATTAAGACAGCCGAACACTGAAGCTTTCTTT	CASSLRQPNTEAFF
TRBV9	.	TRBJ2-3	.	TGTGCCAGCAGCGCCTTTTATGACGGGGATACGCAGTATTTT	CASSAFYDGDTQYF
TRBV19	TRBD1	TRBJ1-5	.	TGTGCCAGTAGTATCAGGGACAGGACGGGTCAGCCCCAGCATTTT	CASSIRDRTGQPQHF
TRBV4-1	TRBD2	TRBJ2-1	.	TGCGCCAGCAGCCAAGTCACCAGCGGGAGGGGGTGGGGTAATGAGCAGTTCTTC	CASSQVTSGRGWGNEQFF
TRBV19	TRBD1	TRBJ2-1	.	TGTGCCAGTAGTATTTTAGGGTACAGGGGGCTTCGCTCCTACAATGAGCAGTTCTTC	CASSILGYRGLRSYNEQFF
TRBV6-1	.	TRBJ2-7	.	TGTGCCAGCAAGAACGGGGGAGTCTACGAGCAGTACTTC	CASKNGGVYEQYF
TRBV28	.	TRBJ1-1	.	TGTGCCAGCAGTCCGCGGTTTTGGGACACTGAAGCTTTCTTT	CASSPRFWDTEAFF
TRBV7-3	TRBD2	TRBJ2-1	.	TGTGCCAGCAGCTTAAGCCCCGCGGGAGCAAGGGTGAATGAGCAGTTCTTC	CASSLSPAGARVNEQFF
TRBV19	.	TRBJ2-1	.	TGTGCCAGTAGTATTGGGGGCACTCACACCTACAATGAGCAGTTCTTC	CASSIGGTHTYNEQFF
TRBV10-3	TRBD2	TRBJ2-7	once	TGTGCCATCAGTGGGTTAGGGACTAGCGGGATCTACGAGCAGTACTTC	CAISGLGTSGIYEQYF
TRBV11-2	.	TRBJ1-2	.	TGTGCCAGCAGCTTAGGGCCCCAGGGGCAAAACTATGGCTACACCTTC	CASSLGPQGQNYGYTF
TRBV15	TRBD2	TRBJ2-5	.	TGTGCCACCAGCAGAGATAGGGGTAAGGGGAGCGGGATGTACCAAGAGACCCAGTACTTC	CATSRDRGKGSGMYQETQYF
TRBV5-1	.	TRBJ2-7	.	TGCGCCAGCAGCTTGGAGTCAGGGTTCTACGAGCAGTACTTC	CASSLESGFYEQYF
TRBV10-2	.	TRBJ2-1	.	TGCGCCAGCTCAACCCGCGCGGGGAACTACAATGAGCAGTTCTTC	CASSTRAGNYNEQFF
TRBV5-5	.	TRBJ2-3	.	TGTGCCAGCAGCTTGGTACAGAGAGCCACAGATACGCAGTATTTT	CASSLVQRATDTQYF
TRBV5-4	TRBD2	TRBJ2-5	.	TGTGCCAGCAGCCAAGGGACTAGCGGGTTCCAAGAGACCCAGTACTTC	CASSQGTSGFQETQYF
TRBV5-4	.	TRBJ1-3	.	TGTGCCAGCAGCTTGGGGGGCAGCTCTGGAAACACCATATATTTT	CASSLGGSSGNTIYF
TRBV2	.	TRBJ2-6	.	TGTGCCAGCAGCTTAGCGCGGAGCTCTGGGGCCAACGTCCTGACTTTC	CASSLARSSGANVLTF
TRBV5-4	TRBD2	TRBJ2-1	.	TGTGCCAGCAAGGGGCTTGCGACTAGCGGGACCGCTGAGCAGTTCTTC	CASKGLATSGTAEQFF
TRBV4-1	.	TRBJ2-1	few	TGCGCCAGCAGCCAAGAGCAGACTAGAGGGTACAATGAGCAGTTCTTC	CASSQEQTRGYNEQFF
TRBV4-1	TRBD1	TRBJ1-1	.	TGCGCCAGCAGCCAGACACAAACAGGGGGCAAAATGGCCACTGAAGCTTTCTTT	CASSQTQTGGKMATEAFF
TRBV2	.	TRBJ1-1	few	TGTGCCAGCCTTCGCGGGGGTTCGGATACTGAAGCTTTCTTT	CASLRGGSDTEAFF
TRBV27	.	TRBJ2-1	.	TGTGCCAGCAGTTTTCGCGGGGATTACAATGAGCAGTTCTTC	CASSFRGDYNEQFF
TRBV2	.	TRBJ1-5	.	TGTGCCGGCAGTAAAAGGGGGGGACGGAGAAGCAATCAGCCCCAGCATTTT	CAGSKRGGRRSNQPQHF
TRBV4-1	TRBD1	TRBJ1-2	.	TGCGCCAGCAGCCGAACCACAGGGGGCGATGGCTACACCTTC	CASSRTTGGDGYTF
TRBV9	.	TRBJ1-3	.	TGTGCCAGCAGCGGGGGCAAATCGAGAAACACCATATATTTT	CASSGGKSRNTIYF
TRBV4-2	.	TRBJ2-7	.	TGTGCCAGCAGCCAAGCGGGCGGGTTGAACTACGAGCAGTACTTC	CASSQAGGLNYEQYF
TRBV4-1	.	TRBJ2-7	.	TGCGCCAGCAGCCAACAGGGCTACGAGCAGTACTTC	CASSQQGYEQYF
TRBV19	.	TRBJ2-4	.	TGTGCCAGTAGTGTCCAGACGACCGGGAAGGAGAGGGCCAAAAACATTCAGTACTTC	CASSVQTTGKERAKNIQYF
TRBV28	TRBD2	TRBJ2-7	.	TGTGCCAGCAGGGATACTAGCGGGAGGCCCTACGAGCAGTACTTC	CASRDTSGRPYEQYF
TRBV30	.	TRBJ1-5	.	TGTGCCTGGAGTTGGACAGATAAACAGCCCCAGCATTTT	CAWSWTDKQPQHF
TRBV11-1	.	TRBJ2-2	.	TGTGCCAGCAGCTGGGCCCCTAACACCGGGGAGCTGTTTTTT	CASSWAPNTGELFF
TRBV6-1	.	TRBJ2-2	.	TGTGCCAGCAGGTGGGAGTGGGGCACCGGGGAGCTGTTTTTT	CASRWEWGTGELFF
TRBV5-4	TRBD1	TRBJ1-2	.	TGTGCCAGCAGCATAGGACAGGGGTCACTCTATGGCTACACCTTC	CASSIGQGSLYGYTF
TRBV27	.	TRBJ1-1	.	TGTGCCAGCAGGACCATTTTGAAGGGGGTTTCCCACACTGAAGCTTTCTTT	CASRTILKGVSHTEAFF
TRBV20-1	.	TRBJ1-1	.	TGCAGTGCTAGGAGCCCCGCGGGGGCTTTCTTT	CSARSPAGAFF
TRBV2	.	TRBJ2-5	.	TGTGCCAGCTGTAGGGGACTCCAAGAGACCCAGTACTTC	CASCRGLQETQYF
TRBV10-3	.	TRBJ2-7	.	TGTGCCATCAGGGCGGAGGGGAGCGAGCAGTACTTC	CAIRAEGSEQYF
TRBV30	TRBD1	TRBJ2-7	once	TGTGCCTGGAGTCCGGGACAGGGGACTGACGAGCAGTACTTC	CAWSPGQGTDEQYF
TRBV9	.	TRBJ2-2	.	TGTGCCAGCAGCGTGACAGCTACCGGGGAGCTGTTTTTT	CASSVTATGELFF
TRBV19	.	TRBJ2-7	.	TGTGCCAGTACCGCATCGGACAGCTACGAGCAGTACTTC	CASTASDSYEQYF
TRBV27	.	TRBJ1-5	few	TGTGCCAGCAGTGACACCTTGGGCAATCAGCCCCAGCATTTT	CASSDTLGNQPQHF
TRBV19	.	TRBJ1-1	.	TGTGCCAGTAGTATAGGTTCGAGGGGAGGCACTGAAGCTTTCTTT	CASSIGSRGGTEAFF
TRBV5-1	TRBD2	TRBJ2-7	once	TGCGCCAGCAGCCCCGGGGGGGGTCAGCTAGCCGGGTACGAGCAGTACTTC	CASSPGGGQLAGYEQYF
TRBV2	.	TRBJ1-2	few	TGTGCCAGCACCCCCGGGACTACTAACTATGGCTACACCTTC	CASTPGTTNYGYTF